This record concerns one T cell receptor (beta chain) sequence. The antigen is unknown. This sample stems from a study of cytomegalovirus exposure and HLA in healthy donors. Across the whole study: A prior analysis found 90 million to 120 million unique TCR beta sequences from approximately 200 million T cells. Study-level findings and limits: Among the sequence variants, a highly shared cluster was likely an artifact of sequencing.

Use of 60 Vbeta and 13 Jbeta primers characterized the PCR. Assay used: immunoSEQ multiplex PCR; TCRdb lists only in-frame clones, some missing. This repertoire shows 79,000 or so clones, 60% to 75% found once; its top ten account for about 16%. Germline V gives CDR1 SGHAT, CDR2 FQNNGV. CDR3 size: 14 residues. The V end lost 0 bases, the J end lost 5 bases, and 10 bases lay between the germline ends. This TCR was recovered from a woman aged 40 to 55 in good health and CMV-seropositive. Sequencing input: PBMCs. The V call is TRBV11-2, the J call TRBJ1-1; D perhaps matches TRBD1 (6 bases). CDR3 region: CASSLDQGWTEAFF. In DNA form, the CDR3 reads TGTGCCAGCAGCTTAGATCAGGGGTGGACTGAAGCTTTCTTT.